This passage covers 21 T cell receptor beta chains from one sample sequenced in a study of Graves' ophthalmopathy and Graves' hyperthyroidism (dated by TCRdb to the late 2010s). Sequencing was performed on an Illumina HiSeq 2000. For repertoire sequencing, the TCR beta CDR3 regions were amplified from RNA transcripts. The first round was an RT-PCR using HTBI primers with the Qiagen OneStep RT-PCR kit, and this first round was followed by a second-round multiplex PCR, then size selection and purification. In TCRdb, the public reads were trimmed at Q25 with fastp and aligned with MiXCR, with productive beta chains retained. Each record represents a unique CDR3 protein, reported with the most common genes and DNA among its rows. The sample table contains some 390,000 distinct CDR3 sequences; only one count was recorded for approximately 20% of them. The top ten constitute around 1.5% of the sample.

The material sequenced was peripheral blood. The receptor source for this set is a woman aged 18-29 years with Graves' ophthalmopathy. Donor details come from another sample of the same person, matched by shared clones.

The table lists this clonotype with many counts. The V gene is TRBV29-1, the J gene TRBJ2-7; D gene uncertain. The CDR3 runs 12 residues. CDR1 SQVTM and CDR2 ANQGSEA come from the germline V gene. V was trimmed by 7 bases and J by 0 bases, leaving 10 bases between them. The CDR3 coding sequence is TGCAGCGGAAGGGTTGGCTCCTACGAGCAGTACTTC. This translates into CSGRVGSYEQYF.

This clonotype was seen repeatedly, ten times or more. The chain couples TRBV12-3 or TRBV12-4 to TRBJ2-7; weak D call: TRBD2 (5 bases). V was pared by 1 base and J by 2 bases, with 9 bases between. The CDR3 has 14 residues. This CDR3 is CASSLEAAPYEQYF. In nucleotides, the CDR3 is TGTGCCAGCAGTTTAGAAGCGGCACCCTACGAGCAGTACTTC.

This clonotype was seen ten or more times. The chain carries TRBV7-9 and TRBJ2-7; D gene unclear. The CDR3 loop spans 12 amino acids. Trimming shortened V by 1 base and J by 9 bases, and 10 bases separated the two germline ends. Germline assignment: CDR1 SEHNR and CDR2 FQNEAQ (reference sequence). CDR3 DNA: TGTGCCAGCAGCTTAGACCCCCGGAGGCAGTACTTC. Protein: CASSLDPRRQYF. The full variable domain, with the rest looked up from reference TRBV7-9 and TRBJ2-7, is DTGVSQNPRHKITKRGQNVTFRCDPISEHNRLYWYRQTLGQGPEFLTYFQNEAQLEKSRLLSDRFSAERPKGSFSTLEIQRTEQGDSAMYLCASSLDPRRQYFGPGTRLTVT.

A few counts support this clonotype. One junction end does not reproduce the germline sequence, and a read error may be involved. CDR3 sequence reads: CASSYGGDRGNSSLHF. The CDR3 DNA follows: TGTGCCAGCAGTTACGGGGGGGACAGGGGGAATTCATCCCTCCACTTT. V is TRBV6-5 and J is TRBJ1-6, with TRBD1 matching 11 bases. CDR1 MNHEY and CDR2 SVGAGI come from the germline V gene. This CDR3 contains 16 residues.

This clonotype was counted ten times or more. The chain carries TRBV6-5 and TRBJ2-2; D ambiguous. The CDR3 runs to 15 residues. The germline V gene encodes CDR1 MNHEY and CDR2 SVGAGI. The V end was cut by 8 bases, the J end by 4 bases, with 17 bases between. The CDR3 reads CASLKNHLLTGELFF. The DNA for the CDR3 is TGTGCCAGCTTAAAAAACCACTTACTCACCGGGGAGCTGTTTTTT.

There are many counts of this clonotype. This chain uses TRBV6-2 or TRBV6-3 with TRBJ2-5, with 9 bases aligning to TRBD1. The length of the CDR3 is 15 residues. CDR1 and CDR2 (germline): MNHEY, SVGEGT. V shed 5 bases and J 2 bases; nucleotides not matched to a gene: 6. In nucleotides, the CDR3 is TGTGCCAGCAGTCGGGACAGGGTTCGGCAAGAGACCCAGTACTTC. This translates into CASSRDRVRQETQYF.

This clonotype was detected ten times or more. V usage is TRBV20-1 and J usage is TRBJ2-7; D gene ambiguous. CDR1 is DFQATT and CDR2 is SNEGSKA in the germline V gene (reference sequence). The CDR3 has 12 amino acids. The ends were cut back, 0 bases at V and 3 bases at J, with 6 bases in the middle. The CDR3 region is CSARDRSYEQYF. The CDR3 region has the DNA TGCAGTGCTAGAGATAGGAGCTACGAGCAGTACTTC.

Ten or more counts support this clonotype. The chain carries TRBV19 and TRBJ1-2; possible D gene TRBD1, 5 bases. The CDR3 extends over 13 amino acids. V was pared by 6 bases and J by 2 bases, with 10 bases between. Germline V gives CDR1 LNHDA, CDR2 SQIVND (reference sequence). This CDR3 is CASRPPGNYGYTF. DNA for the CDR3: TGTGCCAGTAGGCCCCCAGGGAACTATGGCTACACCTTC.

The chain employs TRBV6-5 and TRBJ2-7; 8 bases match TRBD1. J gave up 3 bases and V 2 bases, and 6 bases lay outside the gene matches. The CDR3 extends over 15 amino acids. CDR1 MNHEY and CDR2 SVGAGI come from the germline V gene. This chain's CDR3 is CASSYRTGRIYEQYF. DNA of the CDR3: TGTGCCAGCAGTTACCGGACAGGGAGAATCTACGAGCAGTACTTC.

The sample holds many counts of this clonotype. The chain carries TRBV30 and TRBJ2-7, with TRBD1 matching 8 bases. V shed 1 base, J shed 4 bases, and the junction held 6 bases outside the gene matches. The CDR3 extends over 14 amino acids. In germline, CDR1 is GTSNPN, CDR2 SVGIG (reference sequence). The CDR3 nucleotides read TGTGCCTGGAGTGAGGGGACAGGTACTTACGAGCAGTACTTC. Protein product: CAWSEGTGTYEQYF.

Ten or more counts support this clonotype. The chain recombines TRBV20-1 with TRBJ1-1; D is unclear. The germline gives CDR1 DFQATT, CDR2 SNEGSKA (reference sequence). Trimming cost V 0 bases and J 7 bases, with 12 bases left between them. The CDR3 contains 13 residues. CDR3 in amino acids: CSAREEGSREAFF. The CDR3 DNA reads TGCAGTGCTAGAGAGGAAGGTTCGCGTGAAGCTTTCTTT.

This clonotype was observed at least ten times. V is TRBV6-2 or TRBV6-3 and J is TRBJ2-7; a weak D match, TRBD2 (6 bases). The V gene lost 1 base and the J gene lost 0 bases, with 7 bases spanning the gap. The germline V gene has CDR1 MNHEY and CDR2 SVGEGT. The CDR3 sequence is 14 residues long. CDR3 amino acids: CASSYFGSSYEQYF. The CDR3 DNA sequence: TGTGCCAGCAGTTACTTCGGGAGCTCCTACGAGCAGTACTTC.

The CDR3 DNA follows: TGCAGTGCCCTCCCCCCACGGGGCACTACTGAAGCTTTCTTT. Amino acid sequence: CSALPPRGTTEAFF. V and J are TRBV20-1 and TRBJ1-1, with a tentative D call TRBD1 (5 bases). Germline V CDR1 and CDR2: DFQATT, SNEGSKA (reference sequence). The V and J ends lost 6 bases and 5 bases respectively, with 19 bases between them. The CDR3 spans 14 residues.

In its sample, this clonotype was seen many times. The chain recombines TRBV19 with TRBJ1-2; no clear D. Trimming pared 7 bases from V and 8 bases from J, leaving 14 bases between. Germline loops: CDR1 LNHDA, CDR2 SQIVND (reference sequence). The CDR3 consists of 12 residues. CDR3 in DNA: TGTGCCAGTACTCCGGGAGACGCCGGCTACACCTTC. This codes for CASTPGDAGYTF.

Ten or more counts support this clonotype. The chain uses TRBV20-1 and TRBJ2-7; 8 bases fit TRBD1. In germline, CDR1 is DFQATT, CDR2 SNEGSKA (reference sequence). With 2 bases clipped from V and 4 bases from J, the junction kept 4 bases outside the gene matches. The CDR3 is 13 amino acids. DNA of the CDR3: TGCAGTGCTAGACACAGGGGGACTTACGAGCAGTACTTC. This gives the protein CSARHRGTYEQYF.

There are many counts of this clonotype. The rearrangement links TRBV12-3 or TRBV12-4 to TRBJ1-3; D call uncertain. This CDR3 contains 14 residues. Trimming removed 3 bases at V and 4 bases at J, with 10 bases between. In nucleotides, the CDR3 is TGTGCCAGCAGTTTTGACCAGGAAGGAAACACCATATATTTT. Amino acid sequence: CASSFDQEGNTIYF.

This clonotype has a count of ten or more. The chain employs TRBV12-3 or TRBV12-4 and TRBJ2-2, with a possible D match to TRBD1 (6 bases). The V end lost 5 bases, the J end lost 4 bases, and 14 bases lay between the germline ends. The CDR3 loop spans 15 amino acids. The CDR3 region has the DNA TGTGCCAGCAGTCCCCCCGGACAGATCACCGGGGAGCTGTTTTTT. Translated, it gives CASSPPGQITGELFF.

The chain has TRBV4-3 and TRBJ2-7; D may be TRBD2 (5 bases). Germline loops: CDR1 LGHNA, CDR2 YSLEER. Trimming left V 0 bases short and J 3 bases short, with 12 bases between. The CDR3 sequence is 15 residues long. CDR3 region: CASSQEYPGYYEQYF. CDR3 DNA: TGCGCCAGCAGCCAAGAATACCCGGGGTACTACGAGCAGTACTTC.

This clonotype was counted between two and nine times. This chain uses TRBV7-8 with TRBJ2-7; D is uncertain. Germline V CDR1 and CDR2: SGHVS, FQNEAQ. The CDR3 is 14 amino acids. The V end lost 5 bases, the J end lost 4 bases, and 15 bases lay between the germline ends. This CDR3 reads CASSPRVLSYEQYF. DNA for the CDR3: TGTGCCAGCAGCCCCCGGGTCCTTTCTTACGAGCAGTACTTC. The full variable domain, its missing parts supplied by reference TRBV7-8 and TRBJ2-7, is GAGVSQSPRYKVAKRGQDVALRCDPISGHVSLFWYQQALGQGPEFLTYFQNEAQLDKSGLPSDRFFAERPEGSVSTLKIQRTQQEDSAVYLCASSPRVLSYEQYFGPGTRLTVT.

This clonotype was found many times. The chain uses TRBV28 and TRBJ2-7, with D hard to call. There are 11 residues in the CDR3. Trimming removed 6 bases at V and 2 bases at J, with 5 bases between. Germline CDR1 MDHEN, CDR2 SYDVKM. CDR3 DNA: TGTGCCAGCAGCCGCGCCTACGAGCAGTACTTC. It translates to CASSRAYEQYF.

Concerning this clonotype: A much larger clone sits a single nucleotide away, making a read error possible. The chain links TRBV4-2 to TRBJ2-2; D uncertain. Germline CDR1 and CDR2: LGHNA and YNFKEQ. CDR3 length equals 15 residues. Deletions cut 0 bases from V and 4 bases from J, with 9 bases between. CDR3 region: CASSQEGTPTGELFF. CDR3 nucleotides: TGTGCCAGCAGCCAAGAAGGTACCCCCACCGGGGAGCTGTTTTTT.